This TCR beta chain was sequenced for a study of regulatory T cells in long-lasting Graves disease. In its sample, this clonotype was seen many times. For TCR beta, libraries came from iRepertoire HTBI primers and Arm-PCR of CDR3 regions. TCRdb processed the multiplex PCR reads anew with MiXCR; each CDR3 protein has one entry. The sample has about 530,000 distinct CDR3 sequences; roughly 16% are singletons. Germline V CDR1 and CDR2: SGHRS, YFSETQ. V gave up 4 bases and J gave up 3 bases; unmatched junction bases: 8. The CDR3 length is 15 residues. Time point here: newly diagnosed GD, antithyroid drugs for less than 3 months. There was RNA extracted from PBMCs, and the TCR library was made from it. The same specimen was also included in a second study, on T cells in Graves' hyperthyroidism and ophthalmopathy.

The clonotype comes from a woman aged 40-60 years with Graves disease. The J gene is TRBJ1-2, the V gene TRBV5-1, with 8 bases aligning to TRBD1. The sequencing here drew on peripheral blood mononuclear cells (PBMCs), taken at new diagnosis, from a patient treated with antithyroid drugs. CDR3 nucleotides: TGCGCCAGCAGCGATGAAACGACAGGGGACTATGGCTACACCTTC. It codes for CASSDETTGDYGYTF.